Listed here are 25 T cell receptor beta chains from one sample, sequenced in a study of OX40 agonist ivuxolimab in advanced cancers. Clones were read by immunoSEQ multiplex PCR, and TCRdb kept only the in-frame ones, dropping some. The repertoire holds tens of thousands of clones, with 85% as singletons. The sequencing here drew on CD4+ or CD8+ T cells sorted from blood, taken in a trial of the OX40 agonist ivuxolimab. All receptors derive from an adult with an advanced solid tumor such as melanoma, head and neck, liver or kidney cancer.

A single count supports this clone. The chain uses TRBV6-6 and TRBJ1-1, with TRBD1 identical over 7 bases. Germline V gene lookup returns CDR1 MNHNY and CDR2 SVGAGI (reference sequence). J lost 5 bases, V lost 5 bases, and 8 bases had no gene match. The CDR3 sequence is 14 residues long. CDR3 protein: CASSRPQGGTEAFF. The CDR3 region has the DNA TGTGCCAGCAGTCGACCCCAGGGGGGGACTGAAGCTTTCTTT.

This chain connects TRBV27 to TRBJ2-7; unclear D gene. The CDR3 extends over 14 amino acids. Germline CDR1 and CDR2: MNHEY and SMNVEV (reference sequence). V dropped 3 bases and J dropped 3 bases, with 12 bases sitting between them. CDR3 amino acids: CASSFARGDYEQYF. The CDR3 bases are TGTGCCAGCAGTTTCGCTAGAGGTGACTACGAGCAGTACTTC.

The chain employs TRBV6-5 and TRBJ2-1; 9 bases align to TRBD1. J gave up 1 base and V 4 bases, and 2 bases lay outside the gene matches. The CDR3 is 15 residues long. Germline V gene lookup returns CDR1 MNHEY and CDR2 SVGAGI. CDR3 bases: TGTGCCAGCAGTTTACAGGGGGCTTCCTACAATGAGCAGTTCTTC. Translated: CASSLQGASYNEQFF.

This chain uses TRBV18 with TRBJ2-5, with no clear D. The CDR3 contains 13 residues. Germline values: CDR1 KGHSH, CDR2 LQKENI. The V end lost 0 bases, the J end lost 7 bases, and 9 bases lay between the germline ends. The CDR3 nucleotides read TGTGCCAGCTCACCACCGGATTTCGGGACCCAGTACTTC. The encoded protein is CASSPPDFGTQYF.

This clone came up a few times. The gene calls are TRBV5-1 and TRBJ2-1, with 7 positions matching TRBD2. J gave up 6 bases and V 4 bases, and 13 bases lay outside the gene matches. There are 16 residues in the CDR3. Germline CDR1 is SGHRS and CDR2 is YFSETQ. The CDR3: CASSAQTSALSNEQFF. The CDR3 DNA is TGCGCCAGCAGCGCACAAACTAGCGCCCTGTCCAATGAGCAGTTCTTC. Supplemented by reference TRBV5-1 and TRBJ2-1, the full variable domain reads KAGVTQTPRYLIKTRGQQVTLSCSPISGHRSVSWYQQTPGQGLQFLFEYFSETQRNKGNFPGRFSGRQFSNSRSEMNVSTLELGDSALYLCASSAQTSALSNEQFFGPGTRLTVL.

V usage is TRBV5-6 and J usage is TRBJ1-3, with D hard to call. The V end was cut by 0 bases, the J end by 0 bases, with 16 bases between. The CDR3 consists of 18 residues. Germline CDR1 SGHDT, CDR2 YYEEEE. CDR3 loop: CASSLEYRRASSGNTIYF. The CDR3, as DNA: TGTGCCAGCAGCTTGGAGTACCGACGGGCGAGCTCTGGAAACACCATATATTTT.

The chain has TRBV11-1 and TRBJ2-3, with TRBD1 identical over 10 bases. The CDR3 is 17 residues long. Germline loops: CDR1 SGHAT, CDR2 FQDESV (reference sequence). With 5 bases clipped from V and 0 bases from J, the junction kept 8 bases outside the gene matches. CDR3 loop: CASSVGTGEVSTDTQYF. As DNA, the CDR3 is TGTGCCAGCAGCGTAGGGACAGGGGAGGTAAGCACAGATACGCAGTATTTT.

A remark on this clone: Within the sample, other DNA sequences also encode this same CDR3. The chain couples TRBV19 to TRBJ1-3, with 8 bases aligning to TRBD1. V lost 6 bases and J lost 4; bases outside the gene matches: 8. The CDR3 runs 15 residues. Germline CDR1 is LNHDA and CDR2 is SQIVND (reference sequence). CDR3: CASSPGQGAGNTIYF. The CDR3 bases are TGTGCCAGTAGCCCTGGGCAGGGGGCAGGAAACACCATATATTTT.

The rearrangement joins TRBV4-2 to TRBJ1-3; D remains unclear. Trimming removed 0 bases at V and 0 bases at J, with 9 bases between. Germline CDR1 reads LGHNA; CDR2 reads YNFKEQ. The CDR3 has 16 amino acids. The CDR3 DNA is TGTGCCAGCAGCCAAGAATCCCCAGGCTCTGGAAACACCATATATTTT. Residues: CASSQESPGSGNTIYF.

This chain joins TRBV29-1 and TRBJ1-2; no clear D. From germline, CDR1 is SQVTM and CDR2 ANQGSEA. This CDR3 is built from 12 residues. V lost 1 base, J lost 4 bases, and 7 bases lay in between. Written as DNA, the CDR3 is TGCAGCGTTGAAGGTAACTCCTATGGCTACACCTTC. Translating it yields CSVEGNSYGYTF. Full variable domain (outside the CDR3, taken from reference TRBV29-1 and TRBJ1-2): SAVISQKPSRDICQRGTSLTIQCQVDSQVTMMFWYRQQPGQSLTLIATANQGSEATYESGFVIDKFPISRPNLTFSTLTVSNMSPEDSSIYLCSVEGNSYGYTFGSGTRLTVV.

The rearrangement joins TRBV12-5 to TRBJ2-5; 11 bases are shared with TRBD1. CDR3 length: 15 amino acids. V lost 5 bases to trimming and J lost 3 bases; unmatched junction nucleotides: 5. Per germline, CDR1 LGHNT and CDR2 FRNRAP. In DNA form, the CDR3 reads TGTGCTAGTGGTACGGGACAGGGGGTCGAAGAGACCCAGTACTTC. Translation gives CASGTGQGVEETQYF.

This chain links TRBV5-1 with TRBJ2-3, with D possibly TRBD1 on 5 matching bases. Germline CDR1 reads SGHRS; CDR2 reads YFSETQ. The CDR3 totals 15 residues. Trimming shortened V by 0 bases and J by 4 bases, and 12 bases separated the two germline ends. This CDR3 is CASSLGQMGSDTQYF. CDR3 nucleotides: TGCGCCAGCAGCTTGGGACAGATGGGATCAGATACGCAGTATTTT.

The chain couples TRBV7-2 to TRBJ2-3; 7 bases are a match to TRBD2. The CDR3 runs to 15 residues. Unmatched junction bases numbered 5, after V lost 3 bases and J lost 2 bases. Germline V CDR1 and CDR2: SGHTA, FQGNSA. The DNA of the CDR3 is TGTGCCAGCAGCTTGGCGGGAGCAGTCACAGATACGCAGTATTTT. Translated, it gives CASSLAGAVTDTQYF.

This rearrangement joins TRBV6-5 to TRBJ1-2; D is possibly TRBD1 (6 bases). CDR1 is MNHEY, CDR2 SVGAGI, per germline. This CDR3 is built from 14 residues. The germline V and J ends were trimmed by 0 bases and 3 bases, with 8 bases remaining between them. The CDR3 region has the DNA TGTGCCAGCAGTTACTCAAGGACAGACTATGGCTACACCTTC. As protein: CASSYSRTDYGYTF.

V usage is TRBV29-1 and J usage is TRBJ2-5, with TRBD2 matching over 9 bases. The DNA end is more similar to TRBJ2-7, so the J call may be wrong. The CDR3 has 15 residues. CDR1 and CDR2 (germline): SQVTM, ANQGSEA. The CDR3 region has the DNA TGCAGCGTTGAAGGGCGGGCTAGCGGGGCCTACGAGCAGTACTTC. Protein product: CSVEGRASGAYEQYF.

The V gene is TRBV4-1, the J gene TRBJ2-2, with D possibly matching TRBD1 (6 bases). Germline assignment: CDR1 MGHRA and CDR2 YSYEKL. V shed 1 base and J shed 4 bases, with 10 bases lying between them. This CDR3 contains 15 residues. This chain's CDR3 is CASSQVRTVTGELFF. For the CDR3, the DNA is TGCGCCAGCAGCCAAGTAAGGACAGTCACCGGGGAGCTGTTTTTT.

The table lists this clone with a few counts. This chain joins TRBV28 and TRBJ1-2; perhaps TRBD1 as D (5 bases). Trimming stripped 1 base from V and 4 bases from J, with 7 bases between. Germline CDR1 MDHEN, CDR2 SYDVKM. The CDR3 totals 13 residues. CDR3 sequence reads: CASSLSGSYGYTF. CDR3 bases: TGTGCCAGCAGTTTATCAGGGTCCTATGGCTACACCTTC.

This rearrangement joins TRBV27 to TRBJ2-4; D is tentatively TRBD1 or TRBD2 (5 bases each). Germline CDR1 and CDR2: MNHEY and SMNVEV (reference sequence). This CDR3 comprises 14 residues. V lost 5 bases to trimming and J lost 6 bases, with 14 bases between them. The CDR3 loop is CASSPQGRGNIQYF. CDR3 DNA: TGTGCCAGCAGTCCTCAGGGTCGGGGAAACATTCAGTACTTC.

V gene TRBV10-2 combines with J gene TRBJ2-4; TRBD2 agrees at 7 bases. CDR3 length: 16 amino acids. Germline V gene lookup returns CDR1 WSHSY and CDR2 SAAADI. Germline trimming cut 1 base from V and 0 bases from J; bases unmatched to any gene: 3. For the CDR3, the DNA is TGCGCCAGCAGTGAGTGGGGAGGGAAAGCCAAAAACATTCAGTACTTC. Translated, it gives CASSEWGGKAKNIQYF.

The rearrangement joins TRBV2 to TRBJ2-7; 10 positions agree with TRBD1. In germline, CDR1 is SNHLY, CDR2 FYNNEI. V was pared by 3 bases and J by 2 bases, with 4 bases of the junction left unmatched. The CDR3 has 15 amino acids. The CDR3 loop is CASSEVGQGAYEQYF. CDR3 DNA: TGTGCCAGCAGTGAGGTAGGACAGGGGGCCTACGAGCAGTACTTC.

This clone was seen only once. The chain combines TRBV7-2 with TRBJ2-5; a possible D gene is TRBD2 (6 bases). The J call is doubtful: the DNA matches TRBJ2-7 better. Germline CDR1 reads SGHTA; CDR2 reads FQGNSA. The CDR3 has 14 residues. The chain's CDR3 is CASSTRLVLYEQYF. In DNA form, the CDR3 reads TGTGCCAGCAGCACCCGACTAGTTTTGTACGAGCAGTACTTC.

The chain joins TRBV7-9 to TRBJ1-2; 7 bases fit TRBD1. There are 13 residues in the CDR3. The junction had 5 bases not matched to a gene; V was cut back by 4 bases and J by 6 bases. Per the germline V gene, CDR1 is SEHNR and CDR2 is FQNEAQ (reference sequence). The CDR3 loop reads CASSSDRVHGYTF. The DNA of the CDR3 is TGTGCCAGCAGCTCCGACAGGGTCCATGGCTACACCTTC.

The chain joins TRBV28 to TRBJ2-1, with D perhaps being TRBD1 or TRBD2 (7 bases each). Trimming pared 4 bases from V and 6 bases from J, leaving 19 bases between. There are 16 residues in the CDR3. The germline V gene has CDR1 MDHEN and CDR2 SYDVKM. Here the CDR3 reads CASSSQGGESRNEQFF. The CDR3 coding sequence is TGTGCCAGCAGTTCCCAGGGGGGGGAGTCGCGCAATGAGCAGTTCTTC.

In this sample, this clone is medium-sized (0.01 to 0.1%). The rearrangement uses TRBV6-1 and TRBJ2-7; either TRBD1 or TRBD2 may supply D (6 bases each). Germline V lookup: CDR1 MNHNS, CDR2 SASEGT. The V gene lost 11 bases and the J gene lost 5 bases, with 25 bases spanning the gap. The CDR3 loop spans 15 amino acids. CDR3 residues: CACYSNRPGANEQYF. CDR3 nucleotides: TGTGCCTGCTACTCTAACAGGCCGGGGGCCAACGAGCAGTACTTC.

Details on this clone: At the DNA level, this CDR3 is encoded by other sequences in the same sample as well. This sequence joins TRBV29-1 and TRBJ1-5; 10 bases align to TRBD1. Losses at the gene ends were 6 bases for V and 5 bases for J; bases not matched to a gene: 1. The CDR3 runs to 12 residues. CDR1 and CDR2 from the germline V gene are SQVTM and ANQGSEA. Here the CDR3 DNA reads TGCAGCGTAGGACAGGGGGATCAGCCCCAGCATTTT. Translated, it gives CSVGQGDQPQHF.